These 31 T cell receptor beta chains share one sample of origin, sequenced in a study of identical twins. TCRdb recomputed calls from the 5' RACE reads with MiXCR, one row per CDR3 protein. The repertoire holds under 1 million distinct CDR3 sequences, with around an eighth as singletons. This sample also appeared in a second study, on yellow fever vaccine responses in identical twins.

Material: PBMCs. These receptors originate from a woman between 18 and 30 years old in good health.

The CDR3 region is CSARDRRTGGTGELFF. The CDR3 DNA follows: TGCAGTGCTAGAGATCGGAGGACAGGGGGCACCGGGGAGCTGTTTTTT. This sequence joins TRBV20-1 and TRBJ2-2; TRBD1 matches 10 bases. After removal of 0 bases from V and 4 bases from J, the junction contained 5 bases not matched to a gene. From germline, CDR1 is DFQATT and CDR2 SNEGSKA (reference sequence). The CDR3 length is 16 residues.

There are a few counts of this clonotype. The chain has TRBV15 and TRBJ2-1, with a tentative D call TRBD1 (6 bases). Germline V CDR1 and CDR2: LNHNV, YYDKDF (reference sequence). The CDR3 runs to 16 residues. V lost 0 bases to trimming and J lost 9 bases, with 18 bases between them. Here the CDR3 DNA reads TGTGCCACCAGCAGAGACTCGAGAGGGGGAATCGTTGAGCAGTTCTTC. This gives the protein CATSRDSRGGIVEQFF.

This rearrangement joins TRBV29-1 to TRBJ1-2, with D possibly matching TRBD1 (6 bases). V lost 3 bases and J 7 bases, leaving 9 bases between the germline ends. This CDR3 region has 11 residues. The germline CDR1 and CDR2 sequences are SQVTM and ANQGSEA. This chain's CDR3 is CSVEDSPGYTF. CDR3 coding DNA: TGCAGCGTTGAGGACAGCCCTGGCTACACCTTC.

This clonotype was detected many times. V gene TRBV29-1 combines with J gene TRBJ1-2; D is possibly TRBD1 (5 bases). Trimming removed 2 bases from V and 4 bases from J, with 20 bases in between. CDR3 length equals 16 residues. Germline V lookup: CDR1 SQVTM, CDR2 ANQGSEA. CDR3 amino acids: CSVESTFRGSGYGYTF. Here the CDR3 DNA reads TGCAGCGTTGAAAGTACTTTTCGGGGCAGCGGCTATGGCTACACCTTC.

The chain combines TRBV20-1 with TRBJ2-7, with 12 positions matching TRBD2. The CDR3 spans 15 residues. With V trimmed by 3 bases and J by 0 bases, 3 bases remained unmatched. Germline CDR1 is DFQATT and CDR2 is SNEGSKA (reference sequence). This CDR3 reads CSARKTSGSSYEQYF. The CDR3 DNA reads as TGCAGTGCTAGGAAGACTAGCGGGAGCTCCTACGAGCAGTACTTC.

This clonotype has only a few counts. This chain connects TRBV7-9 to TRBJ1-1, with D maybe TRBD1 (5 bases). The CDR3 contains 15 residues. From germline, CDR1 is SEHNR and CDR2 FQNEAQ (reference sequence). The V end lost 5 bases, the J end lost 1 base, and 14 bases lay between the germline ends. The CDR3 DNA reads as TGTGCCAGCAGCCCCACGACAGTTCGGAACACTGAAGCTTTCTTT. Amino acid sequence: CASSPTTVRNTEAFF.

This clonotype occurred a few times. V and J are TRBV4-1 and TRBJ1-1; a possible D gene is TRBD1 (5 bases). Germline CDR1 MGHRA, CDR2 YSYEKL. The V end was cut by 0 bases, the J end by 4 bases, with 12 bases between. The length of the CDR3 is 15 residues. The CDR3 region is CASSQDSGYSTEAFF. The CDR3 DNA sequence: TGCGCCAGCAGCCAAGATTCAGGGTATAGCACTGAAGCTTTCTTT.

The table lists this clonotype with a few counts. V and J are TRBV5-1 and TRBJ2-3; the match to TRBD2 covers 14 bases. The CDR3 runs to 17 residues. The germline V gene has CDR1 SGHRS and CDR2 YFSETQ. The J segment lost 5 bases and the V segment lost 0 bases, leaving 5 bases of the junction unmatched. Written as DNA, the CDR3 is TGCGCCAGCAGCTTGGGGGGACTAGCGGGAGAGGGAGATACGCAGTATTTT. It yields the protein CASSLGGLAGEGDTQYF.

The rearrangement uses TRBV28 and TRBJ1-2; no clear D. The germline CDR1 and CDR2 sequences are MDHEN and SYDVKM. There are 12 residues in the CDR3. The germline V and J ends were trimmed by 5 bases and 5 bases, with 9 bases remaining between them. The CDR3 bases are TGTGCCAGCAGTCTACGTACGTATGGCTACACCTTC. It is translated as CASSLRTYGYTF.

This clonotype turned up a few times. The junction shows a germline mismatch at one end, possibly a read error. This chain connects TRBV7-6 to TRBJ2-7; weak D call: TRBD1 (6 bases). This CDR3 has 12 residues. Germline V lookup: CDR1 SGHVS, CDR2 FNYEAQ. The CDR3 nucleotides read TGTGCCAGCAGCTTATGGGCAGGGGAGAGACACTTC. Translated: CASSLWAGERHF.

This clonotype was found many times. The rearrangement joins TRBV10-3 to TRBJ2-1; 7 positions match TRBD2. The CDR3 contains 15 residues. Germline V gives CDR1 ENHRY, CDR2 SYGVKD. After removal of 5 bases from V and 1 base from J, the junction contained 5 bases not matched to a gene. CDR3 nucleotides: TGTGCCATCAGTTGGCGGGAGAAGTCCTACAATGAGCAGTTCTTC. Translated, it gives CAISWREKSYNEQFF.

The chain employs TRBV12-3 or TRBV12-4 and TRBJ2-7; D may correspond to TRBD1 or TRBD2 (7 bases each). The CDR3 has 15 amino acids. V was cut by 3 bases and J by 2 bases, with 14 bases left in between. The CDR3 DNA follows: TGTGCCAGCAGTTTCACCAGCGGGACAGCCTACGAGCAGTACTTC. Its protein is CASSFTSGTAYEQYF.

J is TRBJ2-7 and V is TRBV4-1; 7 nucleotides align to TRBD1. Germline V gene lookup returns CDR1 MGHRA and CDR2 YSYEKL. J was trimmed by 1 base and V by 4 bases; bases with no gene match: 7. The CDR3 has 15 residues. This CDR3 reads CASSLKTGPSYEQYV. In DNA form, the CDR3 reads TGCGCCAGCAGCCTGAAGACAGGGCCGTCCTACGAGCAGTACGTC.

The gene calls are TRBV28 and TRBJ2-3; D tentatively reads TRBD1 or TRBD2 (5 bases each). V was trimmed by 2 bases and J by 2 bases, leaving 11 bases between them. This CDR3 has 15 amino acids. The germline V gene encodes CDR1 MDHEN and CDR2 SYDVKM. The DNA for the CDR3 is TGTGCCAGCAGTTTACCGAGGGGCAACACAGATACGCAGTATTTT. Its protein product is CASSLPRGNTDTQYF.

This clonotype showed up just a few times. The gene calls are TRBV7-9 and TRBJ2-7, with 9 bases identical to TRBD2. Germline V CDR1 and CDR2: SEHNR, FQNEAQ (reference sequence). J gave up 1 base and V 6 bases, and 4 bases lay outside the gene matches. The CDR3 extends over 14 amino acids. For the CDR3, the DNA is TGTGCCAGCAGTTCTAGCGGGGCATCCTACGAGCAGTACTTC. Residues: CASSSSGASYEQYF. The full variable domain, completed using reference TRBV7-9 and TRBJ2-7, is DTGVSQNPRHKITKRGQNVTFRCDPISEHNRLYWYRQTLGQGPEFLTYFQNEAQLEKSRLLSDRFSAERPKGSFSTLEIQRTEQGDSAMYLCASSSSGASYEQYFGPGTRLTVT.

The gene calls are TRBV7-2 and TRBJ2-1; 7 bases line up with TRBD1. The germline V gene encodes CDR1 SGHTA and CDR2 FQGNSA. After removal of 2 bases from V and 0 bases from J, the junction contained 4 bases not matched to a gene. This CDR3 comprises 16 residues. CDR3 in DNA: TGTGCCAGCAGCTTACCCAGGGGGAGCTCCTACAATGAGCAGTTCTTC. This gives the protein CASSLPRGSSYNEQFF. Variable domain in full (rest from reference TRBV7-2 and TRBJ2-1): GAGVSQSPSNKVTEKGKDVELRCDPISGHTALYWYRQSLGQGLEFLIYFQGNSAPDKSGLPSDRFSAERTGGSVSTLTIQRTQQEDSAVYLCASSLPRGSSYNEQFFGPGTRLTVL.

This chain links TRBV20-1 with TRBJ1-5, with D perhaps matching TRBD1 (5 bases). The CDR3 is 14 amino acids. Germline V gene data show CDR1 as DFQATT and CDR2 as SNEGSKA (reference sequence). Trimming cost V 6 bases and J 3 bases, with 15 bases left between them. CDR3 region: CSARGEAVNQPQHF. The DNA for the CDR3 is TGCAGTGCCCGAGGGGAGGCGGTCAATCAGCCCCAGCATTTT.

This clonotype showed up just a few times. DNA for the CDR3: TGTGCCAGCAGTGAGGCCGGGACTAGCGGGATAGGCGAGCAGTACTTC. Protein sequence: CASSEAGTSGIGEQYF. The chain carries TRBV25-1 and TRBJ2-7; 13 positions match TRBD2. Trimming took 3 bases from V and 6 from J; bases not matched to a gene: 8. Germline CDR1 is MGHDK and CDR2 is SYGVNS. CDR3 size: 16 residues.

This clonotype was counted a few times. The gene calls are TRBV18 and TRBJ2-7; a possible D gene is TRBD1 (5 bases). The CDR3 spans 14 residues. Between the trimmed V and J ends, which lost 4 bases and 0 bases, there was a span of 10 bases. From germline, CDR1 is KGHSH and CDR2 LQKENI. This CDR3 is CASSRTGFSYEQYV. Here the CDR3 DNA reads TGTGCCAGCTCACGAACAGGTTTCTCCTACGAGCAGTACGTC.

This chain uses TRBV4-1 with TRBJ2-6, with no clear D. CDR1 and CDR2 (germline): MGHRA, YSYEKL. Trimming removed 1 base from V and 0 bases from J, with 7 bases in between. This CDR3 is 16 amino acids long. The CDR3 protein is CASSQGLHSGANVLTF. CDR3 bases: TGCGCCAGCAGCCAAGGGCTCCACTCTGGGGCCAACGTCCTGACTTTC.

This clonotype was picked up a small number of times. The J gene is TRBJ2-7, the V gene TRBV2; D not certain. The CDR3 is 12 residues long. Germline V CDR1 and CDR2: SNHLY, FYNNEI. V lost 6 bases and J 2 bases, leaving 8 bases between the germline ends. This CDR3 reads CASRDPTYEQYF. The CDR3 DNA follows: TGTGCCAGCAGGGACCCAACCTACGAGCAGTACTTC. Drawing the rest from reference TRBV2 and TRBJ2-7, the complete variable domain is EPEVTQTPSHQVTQMGQEVILRCVPISNHLYFYWYRQILGQKVEFLVSFYNNEISEKSEIFDDQFSVERPDGSNFTLKIRSTKLEDSAMYFCASRDPTYEQYFGPGTRLTVT.

The chain joins TRBV4-1 to TRBJ1-4, with D possibly being TRBD1 (5 bases). Germline V gene sequence: CDR1 MGHRA, CDR2 YSYEKL. The CDR3 extends over 15 amino acids. V shed 1 base and J shed 8 bases, with 14 bases lying between them. The CDR3 reads CASSQGDRPGEKLFF. The DNA of the CDR3 is TGCGCCAGCAGCCAAGGGGACCGCCCCGGGGAAAAACTGTTTTTT.

This clonotype was seen ten or more times. The chain joins TRBV7-3 to TRBJ2-2; D is undetermined. The CDR3 sequence is 16 residues long. Germline V lookup: CDR1 SGHTA, CDR2 FQGTGA. V was pared by 0 bases and J by 5 bases, with 13 bases between. The CDR3 reads CASSLTGNAVTGELFF. The CDR3 DNA reads as TGTGCCAGCAGCTTAACGGGGAATGCGGTTACCGGGGAGCTGTTTTTT.

At least ten counts were recorded for this clonotype. The V call is TRBV27, the J call TRBJ2-7; tentatively, D is TRBD1 (6 bases). V lost 5 bases, J lost 0 bases, and 14 bases lay in between. This CDR3 comprises 15 residues. In germline, CDR1 is MNHEY, CDR2 SMNVEV (reference sequence). CDR3 sequence reads: CASSKLPDSSYEQYV. The CDR3 DNA reads as TGTGCCAGCAGTAAACTACCGGACAGCTCCTACGAGCAGTACGTC.

This clonotype came up a few times. The rearrangement links TRBV29-1 to TRBJ2-1; possible D gene TRBD2, 5 bases. The germline V and J ends were trimmed by 4 bases and 8 bases, with 12 bases remaining between them. The CDR3 consists of 12 residues. CDR1 and CDR2 from the germline V gene are SQVTM and ANQGSEA. The DNA of the CDR3 is TGCAGCGTTGCGGGGTCGGGCCATGAGCAGTTCTTC. This encodes CSVAGSGHEQFF.

This chain joins TRBV5-5 and TRBJ2-7; TRBD1 is a possible D gene (6 bases). The CDR3 covers 14 residues. V was trimmed by 4 bases and J by 1 base, leaving 12 bases between them. Germline V gene lookup returns CDR1 SGHKS and CDR2 YYEKEE (reference sequence). As DNA, the CDR3 is TGTGCCAGCAGCAGAGGGGACACTTCCTACGAGCAGTACGTC. It translates to CASSRGDTSYEQYV.

At least ten counts were recorded for this clonotype. The chain recombines TRBV5-1 with TRBJ2-1; D possibly matches TRBD1 or TRBD2 (5 bases each). Germline V lookup: CDR1 SGHRS, CDR2 YFSETQ. Trimming stripped 3 bases from V and 6 bases from J, with 19 bases between. The CDR3 extends over 16 amino acids. The CDR3 is CASSYTLGTGLNEQFF. CDR3 coding DNA: TGCGCCAGCAGCTACACATTAGGAACGGGGCTCAATGAGCAGTTCTTC.

V is TRBV11-2 and J is TRBJ2-7; either TRBD1 or TRBD2 may supply D (5 bases each). CDR1 and CDR2 (germline): SGHAT, FQNNGV. V shed 0 bases and J shed 2 bases, with 11 bases lying between them. The CDR3 has 15 residues. Here the CDR3 reads CASSLDLRGTYEQYV. CDR3 sequence (DNA): TGTGCCAGCAGCTTAGACCTTCGGGGCACCTACGAGCAGTACGTC.

This clonotype was counted a few times. The V gene is TRBV20-1, the J gene TRBJ2-2; D tentatively reads TRBD1 or TRBD2 (5 bases each). There are 14 residues in the CDR3. Per the germline V gene, CDR1 is DFQATT and CDR2 is SNEGSKA (reference sequence). Trimming shortened V by 5 bases and J by 6 bases, and 16 bases separated the two germline ends. The CDR3 nucleotides are TGCAGTGCTGGGATGGGGGTGGGGGCCGGGGAGCTGTTTTTT. It is translated as CSAGMGVGAGELFF.

This chain links TRBV20-1 with TRBJ2-2; 8 nucleotides agree with TRBD2. Germline V gene lookup returns CDR1 DFQATT and CDR2 SNEGSKA (reference sequence). V shed 6 bases and J 7 bases; nucleotides not matched to a gene: 10. CDR3 length: 14 amino acids. The CDR3 region has the DNA TGCAGTGCCCAAAAGCGGGGGCCCGTCGGGGAGCTGTTTTTT. As protein: CSAQKRGPVGELFF.

The chain is built from TRBV20-1 and TRBJ2-7; D is ambiguous. CDR1 DFQATT and CDR2 SNEGSKA come from the germline V gene (reference sequence). There are 12 residues in the CDR3. Trimming removed 1 base at V and 3 bases at J, with 7 bases between. The CDR3 sequence: CSARVYGYEQYF. The CDR3 nucleotides are TGCAGTGCTAGAGTCTACGGCTACGAGCAGTACTTC.